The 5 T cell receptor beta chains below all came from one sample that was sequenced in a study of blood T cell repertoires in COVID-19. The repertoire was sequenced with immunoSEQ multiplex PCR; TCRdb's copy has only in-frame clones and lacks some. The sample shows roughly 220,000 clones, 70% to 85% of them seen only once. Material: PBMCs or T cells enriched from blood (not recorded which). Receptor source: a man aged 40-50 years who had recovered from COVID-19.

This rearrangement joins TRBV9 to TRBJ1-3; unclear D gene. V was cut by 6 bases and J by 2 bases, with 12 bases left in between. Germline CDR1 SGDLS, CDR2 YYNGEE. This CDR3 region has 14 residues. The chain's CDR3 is CASTGGGTGNTIYF. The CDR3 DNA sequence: TGTGCCAGCACGGGCGGCGGGACTGGAAACACCATATATTTT. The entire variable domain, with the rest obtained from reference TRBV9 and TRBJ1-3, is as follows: DSGVTQTPKHLITATGQRVTLRCSPRSGDLSVYWYQQSLDQGLQFLIQYYNGEERAKGNILERFSAQQFPDLHSELNLSSLELGDSALYFCASTGGGTGNTIYFGEGSWLTVV.

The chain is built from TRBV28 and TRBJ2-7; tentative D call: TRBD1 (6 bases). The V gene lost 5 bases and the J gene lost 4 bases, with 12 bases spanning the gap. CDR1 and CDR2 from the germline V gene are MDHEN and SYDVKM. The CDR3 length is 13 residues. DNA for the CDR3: TGTGCCAGCAGTACCTTAACAGGGTACGAGCAGTACTTC. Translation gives CASSTLTGYEQYF.

The CDR3 nucleotides read TGCGCCAGCAGCCAAACAGGGAGTCGTGGCTACACCTTC. It specifies CASSQTGSRGYTF. This chain connects TRBV10-2 to TRBJ1-2, with a weak D call TRBD1 (6 bases). Trimming took off 6 bases at V and 7 bases at J, with 15 bases between the two ends. This CDR3 has 13 residues. Germline V gives CDR1 WSHSY, CDR2 SAAADI.

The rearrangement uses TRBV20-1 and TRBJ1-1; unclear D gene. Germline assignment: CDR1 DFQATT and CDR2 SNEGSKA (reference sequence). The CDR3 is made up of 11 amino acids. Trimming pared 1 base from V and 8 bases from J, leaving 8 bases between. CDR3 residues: CSARGQYEAFF. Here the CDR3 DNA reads TGCAGTGCTAGAGGGCAGTACGAAGCTTTCTTT.

CDR3 sequence reads: CASSEVGEDGYTF. DNA of the CDR3: TGTGCCAGCAGTGAAGTTGGGGAGGATGGCTACACCTTC. The chain uses TRBV6-1 and TRBJ1-2; D gene uncertain. This CDR3 has 13 amino acids. Germline CDR1 MNHNS, CDR2 SASEGT. Trimming took off 1 base at V and 6 bases at J, with 9 bases between the two ends.